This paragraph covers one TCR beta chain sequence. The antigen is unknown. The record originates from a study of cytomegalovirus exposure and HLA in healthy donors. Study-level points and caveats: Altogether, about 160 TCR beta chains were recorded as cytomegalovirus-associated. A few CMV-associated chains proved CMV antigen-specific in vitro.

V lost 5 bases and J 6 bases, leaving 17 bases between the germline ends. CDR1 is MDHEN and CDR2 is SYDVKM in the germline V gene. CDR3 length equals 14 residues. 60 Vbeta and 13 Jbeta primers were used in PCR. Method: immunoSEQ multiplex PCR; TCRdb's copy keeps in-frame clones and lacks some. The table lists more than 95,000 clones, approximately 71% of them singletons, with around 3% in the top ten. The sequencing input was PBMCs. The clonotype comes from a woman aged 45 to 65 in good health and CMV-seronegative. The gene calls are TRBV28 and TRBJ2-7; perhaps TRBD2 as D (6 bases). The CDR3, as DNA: TGTGCCAGCAGTCTAGGGCTAGCGAAGCCCGAGCAGTACTTC. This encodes CASSLGLAKPEQYF.